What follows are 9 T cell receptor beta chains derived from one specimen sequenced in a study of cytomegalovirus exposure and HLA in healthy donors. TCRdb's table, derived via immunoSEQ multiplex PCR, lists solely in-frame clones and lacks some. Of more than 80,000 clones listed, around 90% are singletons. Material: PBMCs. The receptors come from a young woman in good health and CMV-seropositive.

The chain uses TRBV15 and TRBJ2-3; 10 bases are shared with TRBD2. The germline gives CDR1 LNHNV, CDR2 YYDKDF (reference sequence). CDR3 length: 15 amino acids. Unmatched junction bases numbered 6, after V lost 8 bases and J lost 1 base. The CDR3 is CATRLAGARTDTQYF. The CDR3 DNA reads TGTGCCACCCGGCTAGCGGGGGCCCGCACAGATACGCAGTATTTT.

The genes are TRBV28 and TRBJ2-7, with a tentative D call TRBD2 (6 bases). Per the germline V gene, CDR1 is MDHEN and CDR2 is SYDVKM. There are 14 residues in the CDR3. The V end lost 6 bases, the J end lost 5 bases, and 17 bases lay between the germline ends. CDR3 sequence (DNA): TGTGCCAGCAGGGGACCAACTAGCCCCCACGAGCAGTACTTC. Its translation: CASRGPTSPHEQYF.

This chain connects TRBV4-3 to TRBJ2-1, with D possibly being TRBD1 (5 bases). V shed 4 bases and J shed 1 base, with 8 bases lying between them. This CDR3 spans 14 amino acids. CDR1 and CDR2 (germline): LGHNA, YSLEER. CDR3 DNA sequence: TGCGCCAGCAGCCGGGGCGGTTCCTACAATGAGCAGTTCTTC. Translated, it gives CASSRGGSYNEQFF.

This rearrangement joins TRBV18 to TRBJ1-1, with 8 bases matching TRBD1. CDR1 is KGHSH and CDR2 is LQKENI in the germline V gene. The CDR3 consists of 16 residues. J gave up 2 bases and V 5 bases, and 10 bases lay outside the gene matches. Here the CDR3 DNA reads TGTGCCAGCTCAGCCGGGACAGGATCGCTTAACACTGAAGCTTTCTTT. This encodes CASSAGTGSLNTEAFF.

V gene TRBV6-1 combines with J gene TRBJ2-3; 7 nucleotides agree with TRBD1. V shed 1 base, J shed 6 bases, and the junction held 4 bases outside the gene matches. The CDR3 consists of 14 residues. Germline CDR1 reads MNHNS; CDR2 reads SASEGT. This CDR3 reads CASSEGSRGDTQYF. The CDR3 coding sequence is TGTGCCAGCAGTGAAGGGTCCAGGGGGGATACGCAGTATTTT.

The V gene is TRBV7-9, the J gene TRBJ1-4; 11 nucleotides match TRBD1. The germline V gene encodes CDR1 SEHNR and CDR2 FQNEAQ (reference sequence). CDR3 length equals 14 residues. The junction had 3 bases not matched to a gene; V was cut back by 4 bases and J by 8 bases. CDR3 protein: CASSSGQGGEKLFF. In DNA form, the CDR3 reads TGTGCCAGCAGCTCGGGACAGGGGGGCGAAAAACTGTTTTTT.

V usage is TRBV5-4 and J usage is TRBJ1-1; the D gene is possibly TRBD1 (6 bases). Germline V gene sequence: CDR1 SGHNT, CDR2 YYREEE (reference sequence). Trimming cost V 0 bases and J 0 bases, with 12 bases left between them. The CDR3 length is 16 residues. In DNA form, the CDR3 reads TGTGCCAGCAGCTTGGGGGACACAGGAGTGAACACTGAAGCTTTCTTT. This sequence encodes CASSLGDTGVNTEAFF.

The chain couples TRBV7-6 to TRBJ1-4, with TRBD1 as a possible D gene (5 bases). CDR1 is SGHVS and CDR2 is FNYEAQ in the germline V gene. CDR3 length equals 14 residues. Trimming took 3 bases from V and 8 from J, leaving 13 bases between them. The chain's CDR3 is CASSFQGLREKLFF. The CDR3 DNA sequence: TGTGCCAGCAGCTTTCAGGGCCTACGAGAAAAACTGTTTTTT.

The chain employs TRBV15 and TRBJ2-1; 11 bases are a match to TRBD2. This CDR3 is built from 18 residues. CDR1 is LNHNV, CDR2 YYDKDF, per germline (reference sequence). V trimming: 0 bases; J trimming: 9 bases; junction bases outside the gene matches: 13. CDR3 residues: CATSRDTGLAGGWGEQFF. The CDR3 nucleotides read TGTGCCACCAGCAGAGATACCGGGTTAGCGGGGGGGTGGGGTGAGCAGTTCTTC.